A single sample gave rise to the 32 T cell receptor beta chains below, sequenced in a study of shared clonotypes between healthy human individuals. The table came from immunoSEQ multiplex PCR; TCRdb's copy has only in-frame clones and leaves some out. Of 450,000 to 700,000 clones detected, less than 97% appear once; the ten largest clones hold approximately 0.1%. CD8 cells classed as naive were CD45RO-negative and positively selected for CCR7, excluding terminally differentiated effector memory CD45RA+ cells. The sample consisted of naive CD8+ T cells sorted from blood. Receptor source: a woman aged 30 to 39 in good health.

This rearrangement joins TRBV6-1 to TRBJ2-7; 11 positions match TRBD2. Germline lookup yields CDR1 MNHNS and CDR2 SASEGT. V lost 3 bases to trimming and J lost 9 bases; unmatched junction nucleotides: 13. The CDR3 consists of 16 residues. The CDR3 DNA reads TGTGCCAGCAGTGACCTTTTAGCGGGAGGGCCCTCGGTGCAGTACTTC. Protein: CASSDLLAGGPSVQYF.

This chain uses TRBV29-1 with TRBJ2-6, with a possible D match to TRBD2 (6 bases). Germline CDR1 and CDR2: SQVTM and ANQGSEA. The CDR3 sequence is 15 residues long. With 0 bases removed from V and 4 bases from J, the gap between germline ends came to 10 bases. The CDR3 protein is CSVEEGGSGANVLTF. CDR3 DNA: TGCAGCGTTGAAGAAGGAGGGTCCGGGGCCAACGTCCTGACTTTC.

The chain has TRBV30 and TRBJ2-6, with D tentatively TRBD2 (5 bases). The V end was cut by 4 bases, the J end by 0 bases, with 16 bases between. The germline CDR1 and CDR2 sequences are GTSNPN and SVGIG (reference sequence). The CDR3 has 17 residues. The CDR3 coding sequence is TGTGCCTGGAAGCCCACCGACGGGAACTCTGGGGCCAACGTCCTGACTTTC. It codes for CAWKPTDGNSGANVLTF.

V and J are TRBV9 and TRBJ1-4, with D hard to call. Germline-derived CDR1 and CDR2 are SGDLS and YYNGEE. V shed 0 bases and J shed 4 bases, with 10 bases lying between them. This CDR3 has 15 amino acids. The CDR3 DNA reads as TGTGCCAGCAGCGTAGTGTCAGGAGTTAATGAAAAACTGTTTTTT. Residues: CASSVVSGVNEKLFF.

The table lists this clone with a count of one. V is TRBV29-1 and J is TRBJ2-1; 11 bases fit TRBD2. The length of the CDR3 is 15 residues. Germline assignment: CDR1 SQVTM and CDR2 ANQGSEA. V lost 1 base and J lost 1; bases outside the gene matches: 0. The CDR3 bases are TGCAGCGTTGAAGGACTAGCGGGGTCCTACAATGAGCAGTTCTTC. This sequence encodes CSVEGLAGSYNEQFF.

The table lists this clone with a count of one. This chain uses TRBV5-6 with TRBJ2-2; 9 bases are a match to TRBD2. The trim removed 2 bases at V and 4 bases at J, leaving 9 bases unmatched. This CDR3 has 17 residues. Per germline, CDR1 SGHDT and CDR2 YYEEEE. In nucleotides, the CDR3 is TGTGCCAGCAGCTTCGGGCTAGCGGGATGGAGCACCGGGGAGCTGTTTTTT. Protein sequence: CASSFGLAGWSTGELFF.

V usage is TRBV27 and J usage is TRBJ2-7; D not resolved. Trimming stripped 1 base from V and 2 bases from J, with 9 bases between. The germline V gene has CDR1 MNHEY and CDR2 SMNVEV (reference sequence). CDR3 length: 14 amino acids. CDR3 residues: CASSLLDGAYEQYF. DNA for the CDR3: TGTGCCAGCAGTTTATTGGACGGCGCCTACGAGCAGTACTTC.

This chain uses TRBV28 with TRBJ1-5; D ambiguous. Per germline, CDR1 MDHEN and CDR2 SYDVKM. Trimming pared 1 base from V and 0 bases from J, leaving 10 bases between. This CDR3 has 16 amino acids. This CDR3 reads CASSLLVSYSNQPQHF. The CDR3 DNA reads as TGTGCCAGCAGTTTATTGGTCAGTTATAGCAATCAGCCCCAGCATTTT.

As DNA, the CDR3 is TGTGCCAGCAGCTCTAGGGACGTACTCGCTTTCTTT. The encoded protein is CASSSRDVLAFF. The chain recombines TRBV5-6 with TRBJ1-1; possible D gene TRBD1, 5 bases. V was shortened by 3 bases and J by 11 bases, with 14 bases between the two germline ends. Germline CDR1 is SGHDT and CDR2 is YYEEEE. This CDR3 region has 12 residues. Variable domain in full (rest from reference TRBV5-6 and TRBJ1-1): DAGVTQSPTHLIKTRGQQVTLRCSPKSGHDTVSWYQQALGQGPQFIFQYYEEEERQRGNFPDRFSGHQFPNYSSELNVNALLLGDSALYLCASSSRDVLAFFGQGTRLTVV.

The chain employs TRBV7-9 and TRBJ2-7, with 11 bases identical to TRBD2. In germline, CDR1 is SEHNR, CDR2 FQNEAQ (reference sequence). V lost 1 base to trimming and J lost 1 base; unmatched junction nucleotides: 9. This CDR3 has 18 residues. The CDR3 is CASSLEGVLAGGSYEQYF. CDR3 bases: TGTGCCAGCAGCTTAGAAGGTGTTCTAGCGGGAGGATCCTACGAGCAGTACTTC. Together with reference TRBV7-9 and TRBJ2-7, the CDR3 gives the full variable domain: DTGVSQNPRHKITKRGQNVTFRCDPISEHNRLYWYRQTLGQGPEFLTYFQNEAQLEKSRLLSDRFSAERPKGSFSTLEIQRTEQGDSAMYLCASSLEGVLAGGSYEQYFGPGTRLTVT.

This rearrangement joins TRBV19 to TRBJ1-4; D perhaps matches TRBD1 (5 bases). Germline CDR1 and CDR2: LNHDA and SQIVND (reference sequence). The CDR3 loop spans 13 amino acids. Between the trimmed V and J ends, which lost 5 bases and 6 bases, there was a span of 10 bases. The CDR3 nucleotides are TGTGCCAGTAGTTCGGGGCCCTATGAAAAACTGTTTTTT. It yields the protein CASSSGPYEKLFF.

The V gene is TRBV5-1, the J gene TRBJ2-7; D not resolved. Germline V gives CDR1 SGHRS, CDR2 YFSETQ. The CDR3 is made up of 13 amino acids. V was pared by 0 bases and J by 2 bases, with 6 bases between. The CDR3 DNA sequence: TGCGCCAGCAGCTTGGAGACAACCTACGAGCAGTACTTC. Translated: CASSLETTYEQYF.

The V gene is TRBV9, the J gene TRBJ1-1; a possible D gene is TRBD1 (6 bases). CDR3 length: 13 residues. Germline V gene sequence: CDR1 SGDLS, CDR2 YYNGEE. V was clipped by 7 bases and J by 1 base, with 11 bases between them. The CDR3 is CASAQTGNTEAFF. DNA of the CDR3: TGTGCCAGCGCACAGACAGGGAACACTGAAGCTTTCTTT.

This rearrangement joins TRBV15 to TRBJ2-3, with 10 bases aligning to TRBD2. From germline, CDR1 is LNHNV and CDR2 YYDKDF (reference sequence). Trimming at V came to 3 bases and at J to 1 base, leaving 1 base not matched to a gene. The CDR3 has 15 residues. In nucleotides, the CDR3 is TGTGCCACCAGCAGCGGGACTAGCGGCACAGATACGCAGTATTTT. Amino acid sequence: CATSSGTSGTDTQYF.

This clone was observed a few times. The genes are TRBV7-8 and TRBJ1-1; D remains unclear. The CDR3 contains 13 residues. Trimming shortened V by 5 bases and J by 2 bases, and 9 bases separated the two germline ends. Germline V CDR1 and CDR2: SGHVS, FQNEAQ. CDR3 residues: CASSRGGNTEAFF. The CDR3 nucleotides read TGTGCCAGCAGCCGGGGTGGTAACACTGAAGCTTTCTTT.

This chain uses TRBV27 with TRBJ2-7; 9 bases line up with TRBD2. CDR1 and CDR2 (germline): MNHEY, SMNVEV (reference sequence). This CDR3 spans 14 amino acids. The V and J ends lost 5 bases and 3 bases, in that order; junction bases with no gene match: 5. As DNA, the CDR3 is TGTGCCAGCAGTCCCTTAGCGGGAGTCTACGAGCAGTACTTC. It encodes CASSPLAGVYEQYF.

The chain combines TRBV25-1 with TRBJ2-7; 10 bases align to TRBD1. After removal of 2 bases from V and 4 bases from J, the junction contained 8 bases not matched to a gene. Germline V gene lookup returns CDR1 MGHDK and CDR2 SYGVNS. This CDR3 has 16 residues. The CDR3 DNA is TGTGCCAGCAGTGAAATTACTGGGACAGGGGATTACGAGCAGTACTTC. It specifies CASSEITGTGDYEQYF.

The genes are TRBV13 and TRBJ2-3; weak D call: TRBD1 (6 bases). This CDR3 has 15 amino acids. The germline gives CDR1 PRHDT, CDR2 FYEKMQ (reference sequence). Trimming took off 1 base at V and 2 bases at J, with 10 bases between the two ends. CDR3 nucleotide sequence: TGTGCCAGCAGCTTAGTGACAGGAGACACAGATACGCAGTATTTT. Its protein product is CASSLVTGDTDTQYF.

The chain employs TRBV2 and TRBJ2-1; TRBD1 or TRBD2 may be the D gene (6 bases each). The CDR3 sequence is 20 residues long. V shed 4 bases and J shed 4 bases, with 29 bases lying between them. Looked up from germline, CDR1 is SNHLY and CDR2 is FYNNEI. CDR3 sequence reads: CASSAPPRGVIGGRYNEQFF. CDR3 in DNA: TGTGCCAGCAGTGCCCCCCCAAGGGGGGTTATTGGCGGACGATACAATGAGCAGTTCTTC.

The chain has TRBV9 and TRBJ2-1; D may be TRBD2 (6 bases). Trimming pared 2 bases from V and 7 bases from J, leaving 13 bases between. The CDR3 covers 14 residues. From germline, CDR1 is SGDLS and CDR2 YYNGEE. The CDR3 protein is CASSVSGGGNEQFF. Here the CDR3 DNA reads TGTGCCAGCAGCGTTAGCGGAGGAGGAAATGAGCAGTTCTTC.

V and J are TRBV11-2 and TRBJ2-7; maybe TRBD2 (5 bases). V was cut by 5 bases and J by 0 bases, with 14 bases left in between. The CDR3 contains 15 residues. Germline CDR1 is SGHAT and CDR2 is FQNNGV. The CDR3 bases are TGTGCCAGCAGCCCCCTCGGCGGGCGCTCCTACGAGCAGTACTTC. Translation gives CASSPLGGRSYEQYF.

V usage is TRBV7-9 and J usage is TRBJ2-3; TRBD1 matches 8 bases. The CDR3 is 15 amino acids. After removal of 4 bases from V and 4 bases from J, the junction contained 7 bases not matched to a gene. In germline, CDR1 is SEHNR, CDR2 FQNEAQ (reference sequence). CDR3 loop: CASSSWTGIPDTQYF. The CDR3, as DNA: TGTGCCAGCAGCTCTTGGACAGGGATCCCAGATACGCAGTATTTT. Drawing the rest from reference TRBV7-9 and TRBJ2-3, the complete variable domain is DTGVSQNPRHKITKRGQNVTFRCDPISEHNRLYWYRQTLGQGPEFLTYFQNEAQLEKSRLLSDRFSAERPKGSFSTLEIQRTEQGDSAMYLCASSSWTGIPDTQYFGPGTRLTVL.

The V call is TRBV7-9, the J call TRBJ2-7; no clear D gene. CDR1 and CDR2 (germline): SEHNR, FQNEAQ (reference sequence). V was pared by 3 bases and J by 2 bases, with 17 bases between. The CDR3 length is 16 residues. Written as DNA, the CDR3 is TGTGCCAGCAGCTTTACTTTTGTTGGCAGTGCCTACGAGCAGTACTTC. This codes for CASSFTFVGSAYEQYF.

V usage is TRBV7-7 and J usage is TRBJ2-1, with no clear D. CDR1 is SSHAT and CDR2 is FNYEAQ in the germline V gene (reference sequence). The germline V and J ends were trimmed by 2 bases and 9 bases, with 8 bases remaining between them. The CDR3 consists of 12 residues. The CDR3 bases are TGTGCCAGCAGCTTACTGGTGTGTGAGCAGTTCTTC. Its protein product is CASSLLVCEQFF.

CDR3 loop: CASSQAAGNPYEQYF. CDR3 nucleotide sequence: TGTGCCAGCAGCCAAGCGGCGGGGAATCCATACGAGCAGTACTTC. The chain is built from TRBV4-2 and TRBJ2-7, with D perhaps TRBD2 (6 bases). Germline V gene sequence: CDR1 LGHNA, CDR2 YNFKEQ. This CDR3 is built from 15 residues. Trimming pared 1 base from V and 4 bases from J, leaving 14 bases between.

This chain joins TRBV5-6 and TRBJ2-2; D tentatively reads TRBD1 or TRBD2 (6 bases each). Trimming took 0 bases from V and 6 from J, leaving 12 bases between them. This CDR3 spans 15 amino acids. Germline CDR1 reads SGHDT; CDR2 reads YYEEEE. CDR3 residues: CASSLAGGSSGELFF. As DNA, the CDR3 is TGTGCCAGCAGCTTGGCCGGGGGCTCATCCGGGGAGCTGTTTTTT.

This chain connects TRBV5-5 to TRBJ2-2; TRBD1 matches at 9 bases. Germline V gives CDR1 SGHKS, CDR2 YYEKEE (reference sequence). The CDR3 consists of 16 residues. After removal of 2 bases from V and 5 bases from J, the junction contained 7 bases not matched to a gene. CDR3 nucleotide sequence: TGTGCCAGCAGCTTTCCCGGGACAGGGATAACCGGGGAGCTGTTTTTT. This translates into CASSFPGTGITGELFF.

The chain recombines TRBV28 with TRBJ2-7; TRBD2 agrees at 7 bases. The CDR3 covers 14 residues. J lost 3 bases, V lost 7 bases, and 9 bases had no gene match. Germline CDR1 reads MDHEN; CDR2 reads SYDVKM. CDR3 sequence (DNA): TGTGCCAGCATCCAACCCCGGACTAGCTACGAGCAGTACTTC. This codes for CASIQPRTSYEQYF.

Here the CDR3 reads CASSFDGNGNQPQHF. CDR3 DNA sequence: TGTGCCAGCAGCTTCGACGGAAACGGCAATCAGCCCCAGCATTTT. V and J are TRBV7-2 and TRBJ1-5; D is unresolved. The V end was cut by 3 bases, the J end by 2 bases, with 11 bases between. The CDR3 is made up of 15 amino acids. CDR1 SGHTA and CDR2 FQGNSA come from the germline V gene.

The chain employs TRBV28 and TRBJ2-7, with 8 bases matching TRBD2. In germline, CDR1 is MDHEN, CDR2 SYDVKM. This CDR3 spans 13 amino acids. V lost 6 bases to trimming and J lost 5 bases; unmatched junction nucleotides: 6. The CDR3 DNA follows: TGTGCCAGCAGCCCCGGGGGGGGGAACGAGCAGTACTTC. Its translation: CASSPGGGNEQYF.

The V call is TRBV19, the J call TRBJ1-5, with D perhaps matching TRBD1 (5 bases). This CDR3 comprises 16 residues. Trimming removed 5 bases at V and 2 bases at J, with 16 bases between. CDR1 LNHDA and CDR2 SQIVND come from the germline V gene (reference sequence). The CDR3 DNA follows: TGTGCCAGTAGTCCAACGGGTTTAGGGGGCAATCAGCCCCAGCATTTT. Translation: CASSPTGLGGNQPQHF.

CDR3 in DNA: TGCGCCAGCAGTGGTGTGGTGGACAGAGCCTACGAGCAGTACTTC. This codes for CASSGVVDRAYEQYF. The J gene is TRBJ2-7, the V gene TRBV10-2; a weak D match, TRBD1 (6 bases). Germline V lookup: CDR1 WSHSY, CDR2 SAAADI. CDR3 length: 15 residues. Trimming removed 4 bases at V and 2 bases at J, with 15 bases between.